Listed below are T cell receptor beta chains from one sample, sequenced in a study of T cell clones after liver transplantation. Measured with immunoSEQ multiplex PCR; TCRdb has only the in-frame clones, and not every one. The sample contains 45,000 or so clones, 70% to 90% of which appear only once. This sample comprised CD4+ T cells from blood, obtained 24 months after liver transplant. Receptors originate from a human patient who received a liver transplant. Some T cells may have come from the graft donor. The CDR3 runs from the conserved cysteine through the conserved F or W. The D gene is left open where the match is weak. Not every row has a clone size; where given, it reads once, few, many or a size class.

CDR3 protein: CSARPRYEQYF
CDR3 DNA: TGCAGTGCTAGACCCCGGTACGAGCAGTACTTC
D gene: .
V gene: TRBV20-1
clone size: few
J gene: TRBJ2-7

CDR3 protein: CSVKAGVGDTQYF
CDR3 DNA: TGCAGCGTTAAAGCGGGGGTAGGAGATACGCAGTATTTT
D gene: TRBD2
V gene: TRBV29-1
clone size: once
J gene: TRBJ2-3

CDR3 protein: CASSLPRTSGAEQFF
CDR3 DNA: TGCGCCAGCAGCCTACCTAGGACTAGCGGGGCTGAGCAGTTCTTC
D gene: TRBD2
V gene: TRBV5-1
clone size: .
J gene: TRBJ2-1

CDR3 protein: CASRGVYSGRSYEQYF
CDR3 DNA: TGTGCCAGCAGGGGTGTGTATAGCGGGAGATCCTACGAGCAGTACTTC
D gene: TRBD2
V gene: TRBV28
clone size: .
J gene: TRBJ2-7

CDR3 protein: CASNLRENTEAFF
CDR3 DNA: TGTGCCAGTAACTTACGGGAGAACACTGAAGCTTTCTTT
D gene: .
V gene: TRBV19
clone size: .
J gene: TRBJ1-1

CDR3 protein: CASSVGQLNNSPLHF
CDR3 DNA: TGTGCCAGCAGCGTGGGACAGCTAAATAATTCACCCCTCCACTTT
D gene: TRBD1
V gene: TRBV11-2
clone size: .
J gene: TRBJ1-6

CDR3 protein: CASSLLRGGELFF
CDR3 DNA: TGTGCCAGCAGTTTACTCCGGGGCGGGGAGCTGTTTTTT
D gene: .
V gene: TRBV6-5
clone size: .
J gene: TRBJ2-2

CDR3 protein: CASSYSGVGQPQHF
CDR3 DNA: TGTGCCAGCAGTTACTCCGGGGTTGGTCAGCCCCAGCATTTT
D gene: .
V gene: TRBV6-6
clone size: .
J gene: TRBJ1-5

CDR3 protein: CASSLAGPNSPLHF
CDR3 DNA: TGTGCCAGCAGCTTGGCGGGACCCAATTCACCCCTCCACTTT
D gene: .
V gene: TRBV5-4
clone size: .
J gene: TRBJ1-6

CDR3 protein: CASSLTGGARGYTF
CDR3 DNA: TGTGCCAGCAGCCTCACAGGGGGCGCCAGGGGCTACACCTTC
D gene: TRBD1
V gene: TRBV28
clone size: .
J gene: TRBJ1-2

CDR3 protein: CASSIGRERETQYF
CDR3 DNA: TGTGCCAGCAGTATTGGGCGGGAACGAGAGACCCAGTACTTC
D gene: .
V gene: TRBV28
clone size: few
J gene: TRBJ2-5

CDR3 protein: CASSLSPGTANTEAFF
CDR3 DNA: TGTGCCAGCAGCTTATCCCCCGGGACAGCGAACACTGAAGCTTTCTTT
D gene: TRBD1
V gene: TRBV7-2
clone size: .
J gene: TRBJ1-1

CDR3 protein: CASSQGQSPEAFF
CDR3 DNA: TGTGCCAGCAGTCAGGGACAGAGCCCTGAAGCTTTCTTT
D gene: TRBD1
V gene: TRBV6-5
clone size: .
J gene: TRBJ1-1

CDR3 protein: CASTRTGDSNQPQHF
CDR3 DNA: TGTGCCAGCACCCGGACAGGGGATAGCAATCAGCCCCAGCATTTT
D gene: TRBD1
V gene: TRBV27
clone size: .
J gene: TRBJ1-5

CDR3 protein: CASSQSYRCYEQYF
CDR3 DNA: TGCGCCAGCAGTCAGTCTTACCGGTGTTACGAGCAGTACTTC
D gene: .
V gene: TRBV23-1
clone size: .
J gene: TRBJ2-7

CDR3 protein: CASEGRQGIGPLHF
CDR3 DNA: TGTGCCAGCGAGGGGAGGCAGGGAATCGGGCCCCTCCACTTT
D gene: .
V gene: TRBV19
clone size: .
J gene: TRBJ1-6

CDR3 protein: CASSQRGEGLGELFF
CDR3 DNA: TGTGCCAGCAGCCAAAGAGGGGAGGGCCTGGGGGAGCTGTTTTTT
D gene: TRBD2
V gene: TRBV7-8
clone size: .
J gene: TRBJ2-2

CDR3 protein: CASEEELAGAGEQYF
CDR3 DNA: TGTGCCAGCGAGGAAGAACTAGCGGGTGCTGGGGAGCAGTACTTC
D gene: TRBD2
V gene: TRBV7-9
clone size: .
J gene: TRBJ2-7

CDR3 protein: CASRKTGFDGKLFF
CDR3 DNA: TGTGCCAGCAGGAAAACCGGCTTCGATGGAAAACTGTTTTTT
D gene: .
V gene: TRBV14
clone size: .
J gene: TRBJ1-4

CDR3 protein: CASSVSRIEAFF
CDR3 DNA: TGTGCCAGCAGCGTCTCACGGATAGAAGCTTTCTTT
D gene: .
V gene: TRBV7-2
clone size: once
J gene: TRBJ1-1

CDR3 protein: CSARDVGEQYF
CDR3 DNA: TGCAGTGCTAGAGACGTGGGAGAGCAGTACTTC
D gene: .
V gene: TRBV20-1
clone size: .
J gene: TRBJ2-7

CDR3 protein: CASSLGAGTGTGANVLTF
CDR3 DNA: TGTGCCAGCAGCTTAGGGGCCGGGACAGGGACTGGGGCCAACGTCCTGACTTTC
D gene: TRBD1
V gene: TRBV7-2
clone size: .
J gene: TRBJ2-6

CDR3 protein: CASTREIGELFF
CDR3 DNA: TGTGCCAGCACGAGGGAGATAGGGGAGCTGTTTTTT
D gene: .
V gene: TRBV7-6
clone size: .
J gene: TRBJ2-2

CDR3 protein: CASSTGGSAFF
CDR3 DNA: TGTGCCAGCAGTACAGGGGGCTCGGCTTTCTTT
D gene: TRBD1
V gene: TRBV6-5
clone size: .
J gene: TRBJ1-1

CDR3 protein: CASSVDGRYNQPQHF
CDR3 DNA: TGTGCCAGCAGTGTTGACGGCCGTTACAATCAGCCCCAGCATTTT
D gene: .
V gene: TRBV6-4
clone size: .
J gene: TRBJ1-5

CDR3 protein: CASSSDRDRGGNEQFF
CDR3 DNA: TGTGCCAGCAGCTCGGACCGGGACAGGGGCGGCAATGAGCAGTTCTTC
D gene: TRBD1
V gene: TRBV7-3
clone size: .
J gene: TRBJ2-1

CDR3 protein: CSVGGGTEAFF
CDR3 DNA: TGCAGCGTTGGTGGGGGCACTGAAGCTTTCTTT
D gene: .
V gene: TRBV29-1
clone size: .
J gene: TRBJ1-1

CDR3 protein: CASSLTGTTGYEQYF
CDR3 DNA: TGTGCCAGCAGCCTTACTGGGACTACCGGCTACGAGCAGTACTTC
D gene: TRBD2
V gene: TRBV7-9
clone size: .
J gene: TRBJ2-7

CDR3 protein: CASSPKRGTTGELFF
CDR3 DNA: TGTGCCAGCAGCCCCAAGCGGGGAACCACCGGGGAGCTGTTTTTT
D gene: TRBD2
V gene: TRBV16
clone size: .
J gene: TRBJ2-2

CDR3 protein: CASSYHSQGASEQYF
CDR3 DNA: TGCGCCAGCAGCTACCATAGCCAGGGGGCTAGCGAGCAGTACTTC
D gene: TRBD1
V gene: TRBV4-3
clone size: .
J gene: TRBJ2-7

CDR3 protein: CASSSPDRGFTGELFF
CDR3 DNA: TGTGCCAGCAGCTCCCCCGACAGGGGTTTCACCGGGGAGCTGTTTTTT
D gene: TRBD1
V gene: TRBV7-3
clone size: .
J gene: TRBJ2-2

CDR3 protein: CASTLSGGAYNEQFF
CDR3 DNA: TGTGCCAGCACCCTTAGTGGAGGGGCCTACAATGAGCAGTTCTTC
D gene: .
V gene: TRBV7-2
clone size: .
J gene: TRBJ2-1

CDR3 protein: CASSFEAGRSGNGYTF
CDR3 DNA: TGCGCCAGCAGCTTCGAAGCAGGGCGGAGTGGTAATGGCTACACCTTC
D gene: .
V gene: TRBV5-1
clone size: .
J gene: TRBJ1-2

CDR3 protein: CASSQVGRTYEQYF
CDR3 DNA: TGTGCCAGCAGCCAAGTGGGGCGAACCTACGAGCAGTACTTC
D gene: .
V gene: TRBV4-2
clone size: .
J gene: TRBJ2-7

CDR3 protein: CATSINRGNQPQHF
CDR3 DNA: TGTGCCACCAGCATTAACAGGGGGAATCAGCCCCAGCATTTT
D gene: TRBD1
V gene: TRBV15
clone size: .
J gene: TRBJ1-5

CDR3 protein: CSVPKQGAMRETQYF
CDR3 DNA: TGCAGCGTTCCGAAACAGGGAGCGATGCGGGAGACCCAGTACTTC
D gene: .
V gene: TRBV29-1
clone size: few
J gene: TRBJ2-5

CDR3 protein: CASSRQTSGANEQFF
CDR3 DNA: TGTGCCAGCAGCCGTCAGACTAGCGGAGCCAATGAGCAGTTCTTC
D gene: TRBD2
V gene: TRBV7-9
clone size: .
J gene: TRBJ2-1

CDR3 protein: CASSLWGQGNQPQHF
CDR3 DNA: TGTGCCAGCTCTTTGTGGGGACAGGGTAATCAGCCCCAGCATTTT
D gene: TRBD1
V gene: TRBV18
clone size: .
J gene: TRBJ1-5

CDR3 protein: CASSPQGLKKDEQYF
CDR3 DNA: TGTGCCAGCTCACCCCAGGGTCTTAAGAAGGACGAGCAGTACTTC
D gene: .
V gene: TRBV18
clone size: .
J gene: TRBJ2-7

CDR3 protein: CASSHSGSLGTQYF
CDR3 DNA: TGTGCCAGCAGTCATTCCGGTTCTCTAGGGACCCAGTACTTC
D gene: .
V gene: TRBV7-2
clone size: .
J gene: TRBJ2-5

CDR3 protein: CASSVTPARGNTIYF
CDR3 DNA: TGCGCCAGCAGCGTGACCCCCGCGAGGGGAAACACCATATATTTT
D gene: .
V gene: TRBV5-1
clone size: .
J gene: TRBJ1-3

CDR3 protein: CAIRGGDETQYF
CDR3 DNA: TGTGCCATCCGGGGGGGCGATGAGACCCAGTACTTC
D gene: TRBD2
V gene: TRBV10-3
clone size: few
J gene: TRBJ2-5

CDR3 protein: CASSLKWTSGGNPRNGELFF
CDR3 DNA: TGTGCCAGCAGCCTCAAGTGGACTAGCGGGGGGAACCCCCGCAACGGGGAGCTGTTTTTT
D gene: TRBD2
V gene: TRBV9
clone size: .
J gene: TRBJ2-2

CDR3 protein: CASSPDSLGTQPQHF
CDR3 DNA: TGTGCCAGCAGTCCCGACAGTCTCGGCACTCAGCCCCAGCATTTT
D gene: .
V gene: TRBV6-6
clone size: once
J gene: TRBJ1-5

CDR3 protein: CASCSVQETQYF
CDR3 DNA: TGTGCCAGCTGTAGTGTTCAAGAGACCCAGTACTTC
D gene: .
V gene: TRBV28
clone size: .
J gene: TRBJ2-5

CDR3 protein: CASSLQSSGRLYEQYF
CDR3 DNA: TGTGCCAGCAGCCTTCAATCTAGCGGAAGGCTCTACGAGCAGTACTTC
D gene: TRBD2
V gene: TRBV7-2
clone size: .
J gene: TRBJ2-7

CDR3 protein: CAISGAWGQGGTGELFF
CDR3 DNA: TGTGCCATCAGTGGGGCTTGGGGACAGGGCGGCACCGGGGAGCTGTTTTTT
D gene: TRBD1
V gene: TRBV10-3
clone size: .
J gene: TRBJ2-2

CDR3 protein: CASSQTSGTVGYNEQYF
CDR3 DNA: TGTGCCAGCTCCCAGACTAGCGGGACGGTAGGGTACAACGAGCAGTACTTC
D gene: TRBD2
V gene: TRBV18
clone size: .
J gene: TRBJ2-7

CDR3 protein: CASSVGLGLETQYF
CDR3 DNA: TGTGCCAGCAGCGTAGGGTTGGGGCTGGAGACCCAGTACTTC
D gene: .
V gene: TRBV9
clone size: .
J gene: TRBJ2-5

CDR3 protein: CASSPRVAGSYEQYF
CDR3 DNA: TGTGCCAGCAGCCCCAGGGTGGCTGGTTCCTACGAGCAGTACTTC
D gene: .
V gene: TRBV5-8
clone size: .
J gene: TRBJ2-7

CDR3 protein: CASSDRGVTQYF
CDR3 DNA: TGTGCCAGCTCTGACCGCGGGGTGACCCAGTACTTC
D gene: .
V gene: TRBV6-6
clone size: .
J gene: TRBJ2-5

CDR3 protein: CAISTRQGPDEQYF
CDR3 DNA: TGTGCCATCAGCACAAGACAGGGTCCCGACGAGCAGTACTTC
D gene: TRBD1
V gene: TRBV10-3
clone size: .
J gene: TRBJ2-7

CDR3 protein: CASNSDRGTYGYTF
CDR3 DNA: TGTGCCAGCAATTCTGATCGGGGGACCTATGGCTACACCTTC
D gene: .
V gene: TRBV6-5
clone size: once
J gene: TRBJ1-2

CDR3 protein: CASSEEGWSSPLHF
CDR3 DNA: TGTGCCAGCAGTGAAGAAGGGTGGAGCTCACCCCTCCACTTT
D gene: .
V gene: TRBV2
clone size: .
J gene: TRBJ1-6

CDR3 protein: CASKTQGANTEAFF
CDR3 DNA: TGTGCCAGTAAGACGCAGGGGGCCAACACTGAAGCTTTCTTT
D gene: TRBD1
V gene: TRBV19
clone size: .
J gene: TRBJ1-1

CDR3 protein: CASSLWDSRETQYF
CDR3 DNA: TGTGCCAGCAGCCTATGGGACAGCCGAGAGACCCAGTACTTC
D gene: TRBD1
V gene: TRBV11-2
clone size: .
J gene: TRBJ2-5

CDR3 protein: CASSAGQGFTYGYTF
CDR3 DNA: TGTGCCAGCAGCGCCGGACAGGGTTTCACCTATGGCTACACCTTC
D gene: TRBD1
V gene: TRBV9
clone size: .
J gene: TRBJ1-2

CDR3 protein: CASRHRTGLGETQYF
CDR3 DNA: TGTGCCAGCAGACATAGGACGGGACTGGGGGAGACCCAGTACTTC
D gene: .
V gene: TRBV27
clone size: once
J gene: TRBJ2-5

CDR3 protein: CSVADPRPTF
CDR3 DNA: TGCAGCGTTGCGGACCCCAGGCCCACCTTC
D gene: .
V gene: TRBV29-1
clone size: .
J gene: TRBJ1-2

CDR3 protein: CASSLDSPTEAFF
CDR3 DNA: TGTGCCAGCAGTCTAGACAGTCCCACTGAAGCTTTCTTT
D gene: .
V gene: TRBV7-9
clone size: .
J gene: TRBJ1-1